This TCR beta chain was found in a study of blood T cell repertoires in COVID-19. Study-wide background: Material from acute and convalescent COVID-19 was sourced from the United States, Italy and Spain.

Participant ages covered about 18 to 95 years across about two dozen US areas. As originally analysed: Reference gene primer amplification in the assay estimated nucleated cell counts. Data came from immunoSEQ multiplex PCR; TCRdb stores just in-frame clones and leaves some out. V and J calls and clone size are as listed in that table; D and trimming were resolved from the DNA. The sample yields about 300,000 clones, 75% to 95% seen once. The CDR3 totals 13 residues. Germline CDR1 reads MRHNA; CDR2 reads SNTAGT. V shed 4 bases and J 8 bases; nucleotides not matched to a gene: 5. The source is a woman between 25 and 40 years old who had recovered from COVID-19. Sequencing used PBMCs or T cells enriched from blood (not recorded which). The V gene is TRBV6-4, the J gene TRBJ2-1; 7 bases are shared with TRBD1. CDR3 DNA: TGTGCCAGCAGTGGACAGGGTAGAGATGAGCAGTTCTTC. This encodes CASSGQGRDEQFF.